This T cell receptor beta chain was recovered during a study of OX40 agonist ivuxolimab in advanced cancers. About the research overall: The diagnoses of dose-escalation patients were hepatocellular carcinoma, melanoma, renal cell or head and neck cancer. The study, taken as a whole, reports: Relatively little clonal expansion, among the lowest observed, appeared in partial responders at 0.1-3.0 mg/kg.

The CDR3 extends over 13 amino acids. V dropped 4 bases and J dropped 3 bases, with 10 bases sitting between them. Germline lookup yields CDR1 SNHLY and CDR2 FYNNEI. Assay used: immunoSEQ multiplex PCR; TCRdb lists only in-frame clones, some missing. The sample lists under 80,000 clones; around 86% were seen once. About this clone: Antigen specificity is unknown.

The receptor was isolated from an adult with an advanced solid tumor such as melanoma, head and neck, liver or kidney cancer. Sample: CD4+ or CD8+ T cells sorted from blood, taken in a trial of the OX40 agonist ivuxolimab. The chain couples TRBV2 to TRBJ2-7; tentative D call: TRBD1 (6 bases). CDR3 bases: TGTGCCAGCAGTGTGCGAGGGGGCTACGAGCAGTACTTC. It codes for CASSVRGGYEQYF.